This T cell receptor beta chain stems from a study of siplizumab effects on memory and regulatory T cells. Whole-study findings and limits: Proliferating siplizumab-culture Tregs lacked confirmation of suppressive function.

Details on this clone: Its antigen remains unknown.

The V and J ends lost 2 bases and 0 bases respectively, with 4 bases between them. Germline CDR1 reads KGHSH; CDR2 reads LQKENI. This CDR3 has 13 amino acids. Repertoires were generated with immunoSEQ multiplex PCR, while TCRdb's copy carries only in-frame clones and drops some. The sample lists approximately 120,000 clones, 93% occurring once. The chain is built from TRBV18 and TRBJ1-1; D is uncertain. Source material: non-Treg CD4+ T cells sorted from blood. The TCR originated in a human donor in good health. The CDR3 DNA is TGTGCCAGCTCACCAACACTGAACACTGAAGCTTTCTTT. It is translated as CASSPTLNTEAFF.